The 8 T cell receptor beta chains listed next were all sequenced from one sample in a study of blood T cell repertoires in COVID-19. Data came from immunoSEQ multiplex PCR; TCRdb stores just in-frame clones and leaves some out. The sample records approximately 360,000 clones, around 91% being singletons. The sequenced material came from peripheral blood. All receptors come from a man aged 18 to 29 with active or convalescent COVID-19.

The CDR3 reads CASSYSAGRTYEQYF. The CDR3 region has the DNA TGTGCCAGCAGTTACTCGGCGGGACGGACCTACGAGCAGTACTTC. The chain carries TRBV6-5 and TRBJ2-7; D may be TRBD2 (6 bases). This CDR3 is 15 amino acids long. Germline lookup yields CDR1 MNHEY and CDR2 SVGAGI. V was pared by 0 bases and J by 2 bases, with 11 bases between.

This chain connects TRBV4-2 to TRBJ2-7; no firm D call. This CDR3 comprises 16 residues. V gave up 2 bases and J gave up 4 bases, with 18 bases separating them. Germline CDR1 reads LGHNA; CDR2 reads YNFKEQ. CDR3 amino acids: CASSQSPVSVRYEQYF. CDR3 bases: TGTGCCAGCAGCCAATCCCCCGTCTCGGTTCGGTACGAGCAGTACTTC.

The V and J genes are TRBV6-2 or TRBV6-3 and TRBJ2-7, with D possibly TRBD2 on 7 matching bases. The ends were cut back, 2 bases at V and 2 bases at J, with 13 bases in the middle. From germline, CDR1 is MNHEY and CDR2 SVGEGT. CDR3 length equals 15 residues. CDR3 amino acids: CASSYAGAGTYEQYF. Written as DNA, the CDR3 is TGTGCCAGCAGTTACGCGGGGGCTGGGACCTACGAGCAGTACTTC.

The rearrangement uses TRBV7-9 and TRBJ1-5, with D tentatively TRBD1 (6 bases). Germline-derived CDR1 and CDR2 are SEHNR and FQNEAQ (reference sequence). V lost 5 bases and J 3 bases, leaving 11 bases between the germline ends. The CDR3 totals 14 residues. The DNA for the CDR3 is TGTGCCAGCAGCCCCGCAGGGGTCAATCAGCCCCAGCATTTT. It encodes CASSPAGVNQPQHF. Combining the CDR3 with reference TRBV7-9 and TRBJ1-5 gives the whole variable domain DTGVSQNPRHKITKRGQNVTFRCDPISEHNRLYWYRQTLGQGPEFLTYFQNEAQLEKSRLLSDRFSAERPKGSFSTLEIQRTEQGDSAMYLCASSPAGVNQPQHFGDGTRLSIL.

The rearrangement links TRBV28 to TRBJ1-5; possible D gene TRBD1, 6 bases. The V end lost 2 bases, the J end lost 7 bases, and 21 bases lay between the germline ends. Germline V gives CDR1 MDHEN, CDR2 SYDVKM. This CDR3 has 17 residues. As DNA, the CDR3 is TGTGCCAGCAGTTTAGCGGTCGGTGCGGGGGGCTGGCAGCCCCAGCATTTT. Translation gives CASSLAVGAGGWQPQHF.

With respect to this clone: One end of the junction fails to match germline, which may point to a read error. The V gene is TRBV6-2 or TRBV6-3, the J gene TRBJ2-1, with D tentatively TRBD1 (5 bases). The CDR3 has 12 residues. Germline CDR1 is MNHEY and CDR2 is SVGEGT. The CDR3: CASSYGQGKHFF. In nucleotides, the CDR3 is TGTGCCAGCAGTTACGGGCAGGGAAAGCATTTCTTC.

The V gene is TRBV7-9, the J gene TRBJ1-1, with D hard to call. Germline V lookup: CDR1 SEHNR, CDR2 FQNEAQ (reference sequence). The CDR3 spans 14 residues. The germline V and J ends were trimmed by 1 base and 4 bases, with 10 bases remaining between them. CDR3 protein: CASSLEALVTEAFF. The CDR3 DNA reads TGTGCCAGCAGCTTAGAAGCCTTGGTCACTGAAGCTTTCTTT.

The chain couples TRBV6-6 to TRBJ1-1; D is uncertain. Germline CDR1 and CDR2: MNHNY and SVGAGI (reference sequence). The CDR3 is 12 amino acids. The V end was cut by 0 bases, the J end by 14 bases, with 13 bases between. The DNA of the CDR3 is TGTGCCAGCAGTTACTCGTCTCAGGCCTGCTTCTTT. Translating gives CASSYSSQACFF.